One TCR beta chain is described in this entry. Its matching antigen is unknown. The data belong to a study of regulatory T cells in long-lasting Graves disease. Study-level background: Graves' patients who were just diagnosed had used antithyroid drugs for under 3 months. Study-wide points: Under persistent disease, TRBV28, TRBJ1-2 and TRBJ2-5 were used preferentially. Sample size was small, which may have lowered accuracy.

Germline V CDR1 and CDR2: SGHVS, FNYEAQ. V lost 6 bases and J lost 3, with 17 bases in between. The CDR3 extends over 16 amino acids. Time point: newly diagnosed GD, antithyroid drugs for less than 3 months. Extracted PBMC RNA gave rise to the TCR library. The TCR beta library used iRepertoire HTBI primers with Arm-PCR amplification of CDR3. TCRdb analysed the multiplex PCR reads with MiXCR anew, one entry per CDR3 protein. This table has 680,000 or so distinct CDR3 sequences, less than 20% appearing once. These data were also filed under a second study, of T cells in Graves' hyperthyroidism and ophthalmopathy. As that study records: Ophthalmopathy cases were set apart from stable hyperthyroidism by a 13 V-J model.

This receptor was obtained from a young woman with Graves disease. The sequenced sample was peripheral blood mononuclear cells (PBMCs), obtained at new diagnosis, from a patient treated with antithyroid drugs. The chain employs TRBV7-6 and TRBJ2-2, with D tentatively TRBD2 (5 bases). CDR3 amino acids: CASRDWAAGDTGELFF. CDR3 in DNA: TGTGCCAGCAGGGACTGGGCCGCTGGGGACACCGGGGAGCTGTTTTTT.